The clone carrying this T cell receptor (beta chain) was seen repeatedly, ten times or more. The data were obtained in a study of T-cell reconstitution after alpha-beta-depleted transplantation in children. V was pared by 0 bases and J by 2 bases, with 11 bases between. This CDR3 has 15 amino acids. Germline lookup yields CDR1 LNHNV and CDR2 YYDKDF (reference sequence). Preparation of the TCRbeta library involved a method that used unique molecular identifiers. In TCRdb, the PCR reads were re-called with MiXCR into one record per CDR3 protein. The sample contains some 200,000 distinct CDR3 sequences, 7.5% to 10% of which appear only once.

This sample comprised PBMCs from the stem cell graft donor, obtained from the stem cell graft. The chain couples TRBV15 to TRBJ2-7; D gene unclear. The TCR originated in a human donor who donated a stem cell graft to a child with SCID. The CDR3 nucleotides read TGTGCCACCAGCAGAGATCTTCACGGTACCTACGAGCAGTACTTC. Translation gives CATSRDLHGTYEQYF.